This TCR beta chain was sequenced during a study of CD8 T cells in Susac syndrome. RNA, at about 0.45 to 1 ug, was reverse transcribed with random hexamers. TCRdb processed the immunoSEQ multiplex PCR reads anew with MiXCR; each CDR3 protein has one entry. The data hold roughly 180,000 distinct CDR3 sequences, with 85% to 95% observed a single time. CDR1 is SGHTS, CDR2 YDEGEE, per germline. This CDR3 contains 18 residues. To note about this clonotype: Germline is not matched at one junction end, which may reflect a read error.

The chain recombines TRBV5-8 with TRBJ2-1; 8 nucleotides agree with TRBD2. Source material: CD4+ T cells from PBMCs. This receptor was taken from a human donor with Susac syndrome. The CDR3 nucleotides read TGCGCCAGCACGGAACGTGGGGGACTAGAGAAACCCTACAATGAGCAGTTCTTC. Its protein product is CASTERGGLEKPYNEQFF.